These T cell receptor beta chains were read from a single sample in a study of control samples from healthy donors and cancer patients. Sequenced by immunoSEQ multiplex PCR; TCRdb stores in-frame clones only, minus some. The sample contains about 150,000 clones, 93% of which appear only once. The sequenced material came from blood. Receptors originate from a man between 18 and 35 years old in good health. Both conserved end residues are part of each CDR3. A D gene is named only where the DNA matches it firmly. Clone sizes are given selectively: once, few, many, or a class where the clone is expanded.

TRBV19	.	TRBJ1-2	.	CASSRTFWDGYTF	TGTGCCAGTAGTAGGACTTTTTGGGATGGCTACACCTTC
TRBV27	few	TRBJ1-1	.	CASSLRGPALNTEAFF	TGTGCCAGCAGTTTAAGGGGTCCGGCTCTGAACACTGAAGCTTTCTTT
TRBV6-5	.	TRBJ1-2	.	CASGLGRLYGYTF	TGTGCCAGCGGGTTAGGCAGGCTCTATGGCTACACCTTC
TRBV29-1	.	TRBJ2-1	TRBD1	CSILPGTGFGEQFF	TGCAGCATACTGCCCGGGACAGGGTTTGGTGAGCAGTTCTTC
TRBV9	.	TRBJ1-6	.	CASSVVSGTPLHF	TGTGCCAGCAGCGTAGTATCGGGGACACCCCTCCACTTT
TRBV28	.	TRBJ1-5	.	CASSTGPRPQHF	TGTGCCAGCAGCACAGGGCCAAGGCCCCAGCATTTT
TRBV15	.	TRBJ1-4	.	CATSRDPGSNEKLFF	TGTGCCACCAGCAGAGATCCCGGGTCTAATGAAAAACTGTTTTTT
TRBV2	.	TRBJ1-1	.	CASTRDINTEAFF	TGTGCCAGCACTAGGGATATTAACACTGAAGCTTTCTTT
TRBV6-5	.	TRBJ2-1	.	CATSPGGGAYNEQFF	TGTGCCACCTCTCCCGGAGGTGGGGCCTACAATGAGCAGTTCTTC
TRBV4-3	.	TRBJ2-1	TRBD2	CASSQVVAGSYNEQFF	TGCGCCAGCAGCCAAGTTGTAGCGGGCTCCTACAATGAGCAGTTCTTC
TRBV5-8	.	TRBJ2-7	TRBD1	CASSSGTGAYEQYF	TGTGCCAGCAGCTCCGGGACAGGGGCCTACGAGCAGTACTTC
TRBV7-6	.	TRBJ1-6	.	CASSLAPGLRDSPLHF	TGTGCCAGCAGCTTAGCGCCGGGTCTACGGGATTCACCCCTCCACTTT
TRBV7-6	.	TRBJ2-1	.	CASSLAYRARTEHPYNEQFF	TGTGCCAGCAGCTTAGCTTATCGAGCTAGGACAGAACACCCGTACAATGAGCAGTTCTTC
TRBV30	.	TRBJ1-4	.	CAWGRTEGKLFF	TGTGCCTGGGGCCGGACTGAGGGAAAACTGTTTTTT
TRBV5-1	.	TRBJ1-4	.	CASSLLSGQHEKLFF	TGCGCCAGCAGCTTGTTGTCGGGGCAGCATGAAAAACTGTTTTTT
TRBV6-5	.	TRBJ1-2	.	CASSYRGADGYGYTF	TGTGCCAGCAGTTATAGGGGGGCGGATGGATATGGCTACACCTTC
TRBV19	.	TRBJ2-6	.	CASSREVAGALSGANVLTF	TGTGCCAGTAGTAGAGAGGTGGCAGGGGCCCTCTCTGGGGCCAACGTCCTGACTTTC
TRBV7-2	.	TRBJ1-4	TRBD1	CASSLQGATNEKLFF	TGTGCCAGCAGCTTACAGGGGGCAACTAATGAAAAACTGTTTTTT
TRBV5-6	.	TRBJ1-1	.	CASSLGSGEAFF	TGTGCCAGCAGCTTGGGGTCGGGAGAAGCTTTCTTT
TRBV4-2	.	TRBJ2-2	TRBD2	CASSQGLAVAGELFF	TGTGCCAGCAGCCAAGGACTAGCAGTGGCCGGGGAGCTGTTTTTT
TRBV15	.	TRBJ1-3	.	CATSRGTGDSGNTIYF	TGTGCCACCAGCAGAGGTACAGGTGACTCTGGAAACACCATATATTTT
TRBV19	.	TRBJ1-1	.	CASSISGVKNTEAFF	TGTGCCAGTAGTATTTCAGGGGTCAAGAACACTGAAGCTTTCTTT
TRBV13	many	TRBJ1-3	.	CASSLEGDITGNTIYF	TGTGCCAGCAGCTTAGAAGGGGATATCACTGGAAACACCATATATTTT
TRBV4-1	.	TRBJ2-1	TRBD1	CASSDRVHNNEQFF	TGCGCCAGCAGCGACAGGGTTCACAACAATGAGCAGTTCTTC
TRBV27	.	TRBJ2-7	.	CASSSTYEQYF	TGTGCCAGCAGTTCGACCTACGAGCAGTACTTC
TRBV11-2	few	TRBJ1-1	TRBD1	CASSLGGQANTEAFF	TGTGCCAGCAGCTTAGGGGGACAGGCAAACACTGAAGCTTTCTTT
TRBV6-2/TRBV6-3	.	TRBJ2-1	.	CASSYVLYNEQFF	TGTGCCAGCAGTTACGTCCTTTACAATGAGCAGTTCTTC
TRBV4-1	.	TRBJ1-2	.	CASSQVRGANYGYTF	TGCGCCAGCAGCCAAGTTCGGGGGGCTAACTATGGCTACACCTTC
TRBV18	.	TRBJ2-5	TRBD2	CASSPAGGQETQYF	TGTGCCAGCTCACCAGCGGGGGGACAAGAGACCCAGTACTTC
TRBV7-6	.	TRBJ2-3	TRBD2	CASSDISGRAPDTQYF	TGTGCCAGCAGCGACATTAGCGGGAGGGCACCAGATACGCAGTATTTT
TRBV6-1	.	TRBJ2-1	.	CASSETWGNYNEQFF	TGTGCCAGCAGTGAAACGTGGGGCAACTACAATGAGCAGTTCTTC
TRBV6-2/TRBV6-3	.	TRBJ2-2	.	CASSYLGPNTGELFF	TGTGCCAGCAGTTACCTAGGTCCGAACACCGGGGAGCTGTTTTTT
TRBV3-1/TRBV3-2	.	TRBJ2-1	.	CASSQGGSTYNEQFF	TGTGCCAGCAGCCAAGGGGGGTCCACCTACAATGAGCAGTTCTTC
TRBV6-5	.	TRBJ1-2	.	CASSPGGYGYTF	TGTGCCAGCAGTCCGGGTGGCTATGGCTACACCTTC
TRBV7-9	.	TRBJ1-2	TRBD1	CASSLVGTGGDGYTF	TGTGCCAGCAGCTTAGTAGGGACAGGGGGCGATGGCTACACCTTC
TRBV11-2	.	TRBJ2-1	.	CASSGSRGGGRHEQFF	TGTGCCAGCAGCGGCTCTAGAGGGGGAGGGCGGCATGAGCAGTTCTTC
TRBV19	.	TRBJ1-5	.	CASSIPSSNQPQHF	TGTGCCAGTAGTATCCCGTCTAGCAATCAGCCCCAGCATTTT
TRBV5-5	.	TRBJ1-6	.	CASSEWGAAYNSPLHF	TGTGCCAGCAGCGAGTGGGGGGCCGCCTATAATTCACCCCTCCACTTT
TRBV7-9	.	TRBJ1-1	.	CASSSREHTEAFF	TGTGCCAGCAGCTCAAGGGAGCACACTGAAGCTTTCTTT
TRBV5-1	.	TRBJ2-3	.	CASSLWQATDTQYF	TGCGCCAGCAGCTTGTGGCAAGCCACAGATACGCAGTATTTT
TRBV5-8	.	TRBJ2-7	.	CASSLILEQYF	TGTGCCAGCAGCTTAATTCTCGAGCAGTACTTC
TRBV28	.	TRBJ1-2	.	CASSLVPGGSEGYTF	TGTGCCAGCAGTTTAGTACCGGGGGGTTCGGAAGGCTACACCTTC
TRBV3-1/TRBV3-2	.	TRBJ1-6	.	CASSQEPPGLSSPLHF	TGTGCCAGCAGCCAAGAACCCCCCGGCCTTTCCTCACCCCTCCACTTT
TRBV7-2	once	TRBJ2-7	TRBD2	CASSFGRGASYEQYF	TGTGCCAGCAGCTTCGGGCGGGGGGCTTCCTACGAGCAGTACTTC
TRBV30	.	TRBJ2-6	.	CAWSVGGANVLTF	TGTGCCTGGAGTGTAGGAGGGGCCAACGTCCTGACTTTC
TRBV18	.	TRBJ2-3	.	CASSPPSGVGSTDTQYF	TGTGCCAGCTCACCACCGTCAGGAGTAGGAAGCACAGATACGCAGTATTTT
TRBV27	.	TRBJ2-7	TRBD2	CASQGTSETYEQYF	TGTGCCAGCCAGGGAACTAGCGAAACCTACGAGCAGTACTTC